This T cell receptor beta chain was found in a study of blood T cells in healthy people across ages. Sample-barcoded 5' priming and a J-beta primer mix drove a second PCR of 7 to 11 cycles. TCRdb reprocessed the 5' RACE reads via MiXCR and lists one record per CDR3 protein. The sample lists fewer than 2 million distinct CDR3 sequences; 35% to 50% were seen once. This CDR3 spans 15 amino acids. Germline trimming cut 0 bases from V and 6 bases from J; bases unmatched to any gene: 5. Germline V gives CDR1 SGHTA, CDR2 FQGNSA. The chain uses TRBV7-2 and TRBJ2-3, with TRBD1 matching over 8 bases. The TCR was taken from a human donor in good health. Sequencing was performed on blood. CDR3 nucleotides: TGTGCCAGCAGCTTAGCGCGGCAGGGGGCGGATACGCAGTATTTT. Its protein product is CASSLARQGADTQYF.